The 18 T cell receptor beta chains reported below all come from one sample, sequenced in a study of shared clonotypes between healthy human individuals. The assay was immunoSEQ multiplex PCR, and TCRdb's table has in-frame clones only and misses some. The sample records 550,000 to 650,000 clones, approximately 96% being singletons. CD45RO-negative cells were positively selected for CCR7, leaving out terminally differentiated effector memory CD45RA+ cells. Sequenced input: naive CD8+ T cells sorted from blood. These receptors were collected from a woman aged 25 to 39 in good health.

V is TRBV10-1 and J is TRBJ2-5, with 11 bases that match TRBD2. This CDR3 is built from 14 residues. The junction had 3 bases not matched to a gene; V was cut back by 6 bases and J by 3 bases. Germline CDR1 is WNHNN and CDR2 is SYGVQD (reference sequence). The CDR3 bases are TGCGCCAGCAGCGAACTAGCGGGAGAAGAGACCCAGTACTTC. Protein: CASSELAGEETQYF.

The chain couples TRBV4-1 to TRBJ1-1; TRBD1 might be the D (5 bases). Between the trimmed V and J ends, which lost 4 bases and 4 bases, there was a span of 10 bases. This CDR3 comprises 13 residues. Germline-derived CDR1 and CDR2 are MGHRA and YSYEKL. The DNA for the CDR3 is TGCGCCAGCAGCCCTTACAGGAGCACTGAAGCTTTCTTT. Amino acid sequence: CASSPYRSTEAFF.

The chain joins TRBV13 to TRBJ2-3, with D possibly TRBD1 on 5 matching bases. The CDR3 is made up of 13 amino acids. CDR1 and CDR2 from the germline V gene are PRHDT and FYEKMQ (reference sequence). V was shortened by 5 bases and J by 0 bases, with 6 bases between the two germline ends. The CDR3 protein is CASSTGSTDTQYF. CDR3 coding DNA: TGTGCCAGCAGCACAGGAAGCACAGATACGCAGTATTTT.

The rearrangement links TRBV29-1 to TRBJ2-1, with 10 bases matching TRBD1. This CDR3 is 19 amino acids long. Trimming took 1 base from V and 8 from J; bases not matched to a gene: 20. In germline, CDR1 is SQVTM, CDR2 ANQGSEA. This CDR3 is CSVEGLPHQGGQGFDEQFF. In nucleotides, the CDR3 is TGCAGCGTTGAAGGGTTGCCCCATCAGGGGGGACAGGGGTTCGATGAGCAGTTCTTC.

The chain employs TRBV7-6 and TRBJ2-7; 9 positions agree with TRBD1. This CDR3 contains 14 residues. V was clipped by 5 bases and J by 5 bases; unmatched bases: 7. Germline V gene sequence: CDR1 SGHVS, CDR2 FNYEAQ. CDR3 in DNA: TGTGCCAGCAGCGTGGGACAGGGCCGTCACGAGCAGTACTTC. This gives the protein CASSVGQGRHEQYF.

The chain links TRBV11-1 to TRBJ2-7, with 11 nucleotides matching TRBD1. Per germline, CDR1 SGHAT and CDR2 FQDESV (reference sequence). The CDR3 extends over 17 amino acids. After removal of 4 bases from V and 3 bases from J, the junction contained 11 bases not matched to a gene. CDR3 in DNA: TGTGCCAGCAGCTATGGGACAGGGGGAACTAGCCACTACGAGCAGTACTTC. Its translation is CASSYGTGGTSHYEQYF. The full variable domain, completed using reference TRBV11-1 and TRBJ2-7, is EAEVAQSPRYKITEKSQAVAFWCDPISGHATLYWYRQILGQGPELLVQFQDESVVDDSQLPKDRFSAERLKGVDSTLKIQPAELGDSAMYLCASSYGTGGTSHYEQYFGPGTRLTVT.

The rearrangement links TRBV28 to TRBJ2-3; D unresolved. V was shortened by 3 bases and J by 6 bases, with 13 bases between the two germline ends. The CDR3 runs 14 residues. CDR1 MDHEN and CDR2 SYDVKM come from the germline V gene. The CDR3 DNA follows: TGTGCCAGCAGTTTCCCCAAGGGAACGGATACGCAGTATTTT. Translating gives CASSFPKGTDTQYF.

This chain connects TRBV28 to TRBJ1-2, with unresolved D. With 2 bases removed from V and 7 bases from J, the gap between germline ends came to 14 bases. CDR3 length: 14 amino acids. Germline CDR1 is MDHEN and CDR2 is SYDVKM. The CDR3, as DNA: TGTGCCAGCAGTTTACGGACTATCTATGGTGGCTACACCTTC. Encoded protein: CASSLRTIYGGYTF.

V gene TRBV11-2 combines with J gene TRBJ2-7; D might be TRBD1 (5 bases). The CDR3 has 19 residues. Trimming shortened V by 5 bases and J by 0 bases, and 26 bases separated the two germline ends. CDR1 is SGHAT and CDR2 is FQNNGV in the germline V gene. CDR3 sequence reads: CASSLGASGEAGFSYEQYF. The CDR3 coding sequence is TGTGCCAGCAGCCTTGGGGCATCGGGCGAGGCAGGGTTCTCCTACGAGCAGTACTTC. Variable domain in full (rest from reference TRBV11-2 and TRBJ2-7): EAGVAQSPRYKIIEKRQSVAFWCNPISGHATLYWYQQILGQGPKLLIQFQNNGVVDDSQLPKDRFSAERLKGVDSTLKIQPAKLEDSAVYLCASSLGASGEAGFSYEQYFGPGTRLTVT.

The chain uses TRBV15 and TRBJ1-6; a possible D gene is TRBD1 (6 bases). Trimming pared 3 bases from V and 4 bases from J, leaving 13 bases between. Germline values: CDR1 LNHNV, CDR2 YYDKDF (reference sequence). CDR3 size: 16 residues. The DNA for the CDR3 is TGTGCCACCAGCAGTAGCCCCGGGACATATAATTCACCCCTCCACTTT. This encodes CATSSSPGTYNSPLHF.

The chain employs TRBV4-2 and TRBJ1-1; D is ambiguous. This CDR3 is 15 amino acids long. V lost 1 base and J lost 0, with 9 bases in between. CDR1 is LGHNA, CDR2 YNFKEQ, per germline. Here the CDR3 reads CASSQGEGMNTEAFF. The CDR3 coding sequence is TGTGCCAGCAGCCAAGGGGAGGGCATGAACACTGAAGCTTTCTTT.

This clone came up once. The chain combines TRBV28 with TRBJ2-5, with TRBD2 matching 7 bases. The CDR3 is 15 amino acids. V lost 3 bases and J lost 5; bases outside the gene matches: 9. CDR1 and CDR2 (germline): MDHEN, SYDVKM. CDR3 in DNA: TGTGCCAGCAGTTTCCGGCGGGAGATGGGGGAGACCCAGTACTTC. Translation: CASSFRREMGETQYF.

For the CDR3, the DNA is TGTGCCAGCAGCTTATTCGGGGGTCAGCCCCAGCATTTT. Its translation is CASSLFGGQPQHF. The chain carries TRBV11-2 and TRBJ1-5, with a weak D call TRBD1 (5 bases). There are 13 residues in the CDR3. V shed 2 bases and J shed 6 bases, with 8 bases lying between them. Germline CDR1 and CDR2: SGHAT and FQNNGV.

This rearrangement joins TRBV7-6 to TRBJ2-5; D might be TRBD1 (5 bases). Germline CDR1 and CDR2: SGHVS and FNYEAQ. The CDR3 totals 16 residues. The ends were cut back, 1 base at V and 7 bases at J, with 19 bases in the middle. The CDR3 region is CASSLVGPGSMRTQYF. The CDR3 DNA sequence: TGTGCCAGCAGCTTAGTAGGGCCAGGGTCCATGAGGACCCAGTACTTC.

The chain carries TRBV28 and TRBJ2-5; a weak D match, TRBD1 (5 bases). This CDR3 has 13 amino acids. CDR1 MDHEN and CDR2 SYDVKM come from the germline V gene. Trimming shortened V by 6 bases and J by 5 bases, and 13 bases separated the two germline ends. The CDR3 loop is CASRQGVGETQYF. DNA of the CDR3: TGTGCCAGCAGGCAAGGGGTAGGGGAGACCCAGTACTTC. Filled out from reference TRBV28 and TRBJ2-5, the complete variable domain reads DVKVTQSSRYLVKRTGEKVFLECVQDMDHENMFWYRQDPGLGLRLIYFSYDVKMKEKGDIPEGYSVSREKKERFSLILESASTNQTSMYLCASRQGVGETQYFGPGTRLLVL.

The chain links TRBV25-1 to TRBJ2-3, with 10 bases aligning to TRBD2. Germline assignment: CDR1 MGHDK and CDR2 SYGVNS. The CDR3 length is 16 residues. Trimming at V came to 3 bases and at J to 3 bases, leaving 6 bases not matched to a gene. The CDR3 sequence is CASSDLAGDATDTQYF. CDR3 in DNA: TGTGCCAGCAGTGACCTAGCGGGAGATGCAACAGATACGCAGTATTTT.

The gene calls are TRBV28 and TRBJ1-2, with unresolved D. The V end was cut by 5 bases, the J end by 5 bases, with 12 bases between. Germline V gene data show CDR1 as MDHEN and CDR2 as SYDVKM. This CDR3 spans 13 amino acids. CDR3 sequence reads: CASSTRTPYGYTF. Here the CDR3 DNA reads TGTGCCAGCAGTACCAGGACTCCTTATGGCTACACCTTC.

The genes are TRBV30 and TRBJ2-5; weak D call: TRBD2 (6 bases). Germline-derived CDR1 and CDR2 are GTSNPN and SVGIG (reference sequence). Deletions cut 1 base from V and 2 bases from J, with 14 bases between. This CDR3 comprises 15 residues. The CDR3 DNA sequence: TGTGCCTGGAGTGGCCTTGGCGGGGTACAAGAGACCCAGTACTTC. Encoded protein: CAWSGLGGVQETQYF. The full variable domain, rest sourced from reference TRBV30 and TRBJ2-5, is SQTIHQWPATLVQPVGSPLSLECTVEGTSNPNLYWYRQAAGRGLQLLFYSVGIGQISSEVPQNLSASRPQDRQFILSSKKLLLSDSGFYLCAWSGLGGVQETQYFGPGTRLLVL.